Shown below are 9 T cell receptor beta chains from a single sample sequenced in a study of spatial heterogeneity in lung cancer. Regarding time point: sample taken at primary tumor resection. Sequencing was performed on whole RNA extracted from tumor and nontumor lung tissue, or from frozen PBMC, and the material was left unsorted. TCRdb recomputed calls from the 5' RACE reads with MiXCR, one row per CDR3 protein. Among around 8,000 distinct CDR3 sequences listed, approximately 8.6% were seen once. This material consisted of PBMCs, taken at surgery. The receptors shown here come from a male donor with early-stage non-small cell lung cancer.

In its sample, this clonotype is medium-sized. This beta chain is an off-target read within a library intended for alpha chains, so its frequency means little. The chain combines TRBV9 with TRBJ2-5, with D hard to call. The CDR3 totals 14 residues. Trimming removed 0 bases at V and 2 bases at J, with 8 bases between. Per the germline V gene, CDR1 is SGDLS and CDR2 is YYNGEE. The CDR3 is CASSVEGDQETQYF. CDR3 coding DNA: TGTGCCAGCAGCGTAGAAGGCGATCAAGAGACCCAGTACTTC.

This clonotype was recorded many times. Germline and junction disagree at one end, which may indicate a read error. For a library built for alpha chains, this beta chain is a stray read; little rests on its size. The chain combines TRBV5-1 with TRBJ2-7, with D unresolved. Germline V gene lookup returns CDR1 SGHRS and CDR2 YFSETQ. This CDR3 contains 15 residues. CDR3 protein: CASRLVGVPTYEQYF. In nucleotides, the CDR3 is TGCGCCAGCAGATTGGTGGGCGTCCCCACCTACGAGCAGTACTTC.

This clonotype was counted ten times or more. Because the library targeted alpha chains, this beta chain is an off-target read whose size means little. V and J are TRBV6-1 and TRBJ2-1; D uncertain. Germline loops: CDR1 MNHNS, CDR2 SASEGT. The V and J ends lost 6 bases and 2 bases respectively, with 14 bases between them. The CDR3 length is 15 residues. In DNA, the CDR3 is TGTGCCAGCAGCCTCGGTAGTTCAGCCTACAATGAGCAGTTCTTC. This sequence encodes CASSLGSSAYNEQFF.

This clonotype was recorded many times. In a library made to pick up alpha chains, this beta chain is a stray read with a size that means little. V and J are TRBV19 and TRBJ2-7; 8 nucleotides align to TRBD1. Germline CDR1 is LNHDA and CDR2 is SQIVND (reference sequence). CDR3 length: 14 amino acids. J lost 0 bases, V lost 5 bases, and 3 bases had no gene match. The chain's CDR3 is CASSRQGSSYEQYF. Written as DNA, the CDR3 is TGTGCCAGTAGTCGACAGGGGTCCTCCTACGAGCAGTACTTC. Filled out from reference TRBV19 and TRBJ2-7, the complete variable domain reads DGGITQSPKYLFRKEGQNVTLSCEQNLNHDAMYWYRQDPGQGLRLIYYSQIVNDFQKGDIAEGYSVSREKKESFPLTVTSAQKNPTAFYLCASSRQGSSYEQYFGPGTRLTVT.

This clonotype was seen at least ten times. The size of this beta chain means little, since it is a stray read in a library made for alpha chains. The chain couples TRBV30 to TRBJ2-1; D may be TRBD1 (5 bases). The CDR3 is 15 amino acids. The V gene's germline CDR1 is GTSNPN and CDR2 SVGIG (reference sequence). Trimming removed 2 bases from V and 0 bases from J, with 11 bases in between. The CDR3 nucleotides are TGTGCCTGGAGTTGGGGCGAGCGCTCCTACAATGAGCAGTTCTTC. Its translation: CAWSWGERSYNEQFF.

About this clonotype itself: A library made for alpha chains picked up this beta chain off target, so its size means little. The chain recombines TRBV6-5 with TRBJ1-1; D call uncertain. The V gene lost 0 bases and the J gene lost 1 base, with 18 bases spanning the gap. CDR3 length equals 18 residues. Germline V gene sequence: CDR1 MNHEY, CDR2 SVGAGI. CDR3 nucleotides: TGTGCCAGCAGTTACTCGATTTACGGCCCCAGTGGGAACACTGAAGCTTTCTTT. Residues: CASSYSIYGPSGNTEAFF.

This clonotype was detected ten times or more. For a library built for alpha chains, this beta chain is a stray read; little rests on its size. The chain links TRBV11-3 to TRBJ2-3; D is unresolved. Germline V gives CDR1 SGHNT, CDR2 YENEEA. The CDR3 runs to 13 residues. Trimming stripped 3 bases from V and 7 bases from J, with 11 bases between. The CDR3 DNA is TGTGCCAGCAGCTTCCCCCTTGGTAATACGCAGTATTTT. It encodes CASSFPLGNTQYF.

This clonotype was observed at least ten times. The library was built for alpha chains, so this beta chain is an off-target read and its size means little. The V call is TRBV20-1, the J call TRBJ2-3; D ambiguous. Germline V CDR1 and CDR2: DFQATT, SNEGSKA (reference sequence). Trimming took 3 bases from V and 0 from J, leaving 10 bases between them. The CDR3 has 14 amino acids. CDR3 region: CSARSQQSTDTQYF. DNA of the CDR3: TGCAGTGCTAGGAGTCAGCAGAGCACAGATACGCAGTATTTT.

This clonotype was seen many times. For a library built for alpha chains, this beta chain is a stray read; little rests on its size. V gene TRBV29-1 combines with J gene TRBJ2-5; unclear D gene. V was cut by 5 bases and J by 5 bases, with 12 bases left in between. The CDR3 is made up of 12 amino acids. Germline values: CDR1 SQVTM, CDR2 ANQGSEA. The DNA of the CDR3 is TGCAGCGTTCGGACCGGTATGGAGACCCAGTACTTC. Encoded protein: CSVRTGMETQYF.